One and the same sample provided the 6 T cell receptor beta chains below, sequenced in a study of cytomegalovirus exposure and HLA in healthy donors. The data were produced by immunoSEQ multiplex PCR, yet TCRdb's version contains in-frame clones alone and is incomplete. The data show some 70,000 clones, approximately 90% seen once. Sequencing was carried out using PBMCs. These receptors all stem from a woman between 18 and 29 years old in good health and CMV-seronegative.

DNA for the CDR3: TGTGCCAGCAGCTTAGTTGCACCGGGACAGGCACAAGAGACCCAGTACTTC. The encoded protein is CASSLVAPGQAQETQYF. J is TRBJ2-5 and V is TRBV7-8, with TRBD1 identical over 8 bases. Germline values: CDR1 SGHVS, CDR2 FQNEAQ. CDR3 length: 17 amino acids. The V gene end was trimmed by 1 base and the J gene end by 2 bases; junction bases not matched to a gene: 9.

This sequence joins TRBV4-1 and TRBJ2-1, with 10 bases identical to TRBD2. CDR1 is MGHRA, CDR2 YSYEKL, per germline. Trimming cost V 1 base and J 8 bases; bases outside gene matches: 8. CDR3 size: 16 residues. The CDR3 DNA is TGCGCCAGCAGCCAAGGACAGGTAGCGGGGGGCTATGAGCAGTTCTTC. It encodes CASSQGQVAGGYEQFF.

The chain couples TRBV18 to TRBJ1-2, with 7 nucleotides matching TRBD1. The CDR3 contains 16 residues. CDR1 is KGHSH and CDR2 is LQKENI in the germline V gene. After removal of 3 bases from V and 3 bases from J, the junction contained 10 bases not matched to a gene. The CDR3 sequence is CASSPPWTGIDYGYTF. The CDR3 DNA sequence: TGTGCCAGCTCACCGCCCTGGACAGGCATCGACTATGGCTACACCTTC.

The chain combines TRBV7-9 with TRBJ2-7; D gene ambiguous. V was clipped by 11 bases and J by 4 bases, with 15 bases between them. The germline V gene has CDR1 SEHNR and CDR2 FQNEAQ (reference sequence). CDR3 length: 12 amino acids. The CDR3 nucleotides read TGTGCCGGCCTAGTGGAGTTGTACGAGCAGTACTTC. This codes for CAGLVELYEQYF.

A single count supports this clone. The chain has TRBV19 and TRBJ1-2; 9 positions match TRBD1. The ends lost 5 bases at V and 6 bases at J; junction bases unmatched: 4. The length of the CDR3 is 13 residues. The germline CDR1 and CDR2 sequences are LNHDA and SQIVND (reference sequence). This chain's CDR3 is CASSERQGDGYTF. As DNA, the CDR3 is TGTGCCAGTAGTGAGAGACAGGGGGATGGCTACACCTTC.

The chain employs TRBV4-2 and TRBJ2-5, with a weak D call TRBD2 (7 bases). This CDR3 has 17 amino acids. Germline CDR1 LGHNA, CDR2 YNFKEQ. V lost 0 bases, J lost 6 bases, and 20 bases lay in between. CDR3 amino acids: CASSQEPRRGDMKTQYF. In DNA, the CDR3 is TGTGCCAGCAGCCAAGAACCGCGCCGGGGGGACATGAAGACCCAGTACTTC.